Below are 25 T cell receptor beta chains sequenced from a single sample in a study of blood T cell repertoires in COVID-19. The protocol was immunoSEQ multiplex PCR, while the TCRdb copy is restricted to in-frame clones and leaves out a portion. There are 150,000 to 160,000 clones in the sample; about 85% occur only once, and more than 2% lies in the top ten. Sequenced material: peripheral blood. These receptors originate from a woman between 65 and 79 years old with acute or convalescent COVID-19.

The chain recombines TRBV30 with TRBJ2-2; D possibly corresponds to TRBD1 (5 bases). Trimming stripped 3 bases from V and 5 bases from J, with 16 bases between. The length of the CDR3 is 15 residues. CDR1 and CDR2 from the germline V gene are GTSNPN and SVGIG (reference sequence). The CDR3 sequence: CAWRGPAAGTGELFF. CDR3 sequence (DNA): TGTGCCTGGAGAGGGCCCGCAGCAGGGACCGGGGAGCTGTTTTTT.

The chain combines TRBV6-5 with TRBJ2-4; TRBD2 is a possible D gene (6 bases). Germline loops: CDR1 MNHEY, CDR2 SVGAGI. This CDR3 spans 13 amino acids. Deletions cut 6 bases from V and 5 bases from J, with 11 bases between. CDR3 sequence reads: CASRGTGENIQYF. In nucleotides, the CDR3 is TGTGCCAGCAGAGGGACGGGGGAAAACATTCAGTACTTC.

The chain employs TRBV11-2 and TRBJ1-1, with 10 bases matching TRBD1. This CDR3 spans 15 amino acids. Losses at the gene ends were 3 bases for V and 5 bases for J; bases not matched to a gene: 6. Germline loops: CDR1 SGHAT, CDR2 FQNNGV. This CDR3 is CASSLGTGVLTEAFF. The CDR3 DNA sequence: TGTGCCAGCAGCTTGGGGACAGGGGTTTTAACTGAAGCTTTCTTT.

The CDR3: CASSLVWTGLLSGANVLTF. In nucleotides, the CDR3 is TGTGCCAGCAGCTTGGTGTGGACAGGGCTCCTCTCTGGGGCCAACGTCCTGACTTTC. This chain links TRBV5-5 with TRBJ2-6; 8 nucleotides match TRBD1. Unmatched junction bases numbered 8, after V lost 0 bases and J lost 0 bases. The CDR3 is 19 residues long. Germline loops: CDR1 SGHKS, CDR2 YYEKEE (reference sequence).

The genes are TRBV5-1 and TRBJ2-4, with 9 positions matching TRBD2. Germline assignment: CDR1 SGHRS and CDR2 YFSETQ. This CDR3 has 19 residues. Trimming removed 4 bases from V and 0 bases from J; junction bases left unmatched: 14. CDR3 protein: CASSTGAGGGELAKNIQYF. CDR3 nucleotides: TGCGCCAGCAGCACGGGAGCGGGGGGAGGGGAACTAGCCAAAAACATTCAGTACTTC.

The chain has TRBV28 and TRBJ1-2, with TRBD1 matching 8 bases. The V and J ends lost 5 bases and 4 bases, in that order; junction bases with no gene match: 12. Germline CDR1 and CDR2: MDHEN and SYDVKM. The CDR3 contains 16 residues. As DNA, the CDR3 is TGTGCCAGCAGTAAGGACAGGGACAGGCGCCTCTATGGCTACACCTTC. Protein product: CASSKDRDRRLYGYTF.

The rearrangement links TRBV5-1 to TRBJ2-1; the D gene is possibly TRBD2 (5 bases). Trimming removed 1 base from V and 8 bases from J, with 10 bases in between. The CDR3 loop spans 13 amino acids. Germline assignment: CDR1 SGHRS and CDR2 YFSETQ. The CDR3: CASSLSGRDEQFF. The CDR3 DNA reads TGCGCCAGCAGCTTGAGCGGACGGGATGAGCAGTTCTTC.

This clone was recorded once. The J gene is TRBJ2-5, the V gene TRBV6-5; possibly TRBD2 for D (5 bases). CDR3 length: 14 residues. V was shortened by 9 bases and J by 5 bases, with 19 bases between the two germline ends. Germline-derived CDR1 and CDR2 are MNHEY and SVGAGI. The CDR3, as DNA: TGTGCCAGTACCCGCCGGGGAAGTCGGGAGACCCAGTACTTC. Translating it yields CASTRRGSRETQYF.

This chain links TRBV19 with TRBJ1-1; D unresolved. Germline V lookup: CDR1 LNHDA, CDR2 SQIVND (reference sequence). V dropped 5 bases and J dropped 0 bases, with 13 bases sitting between them. This CDR3 has 15 residues. CDR3 DNA: TGTGCCAGTAGTCCTGCGGGAAGAATGAACACTGAAGCTTTCTTT. Amino acids: CASSPAGRMNTEAFF.

The chain links TRBV7-9 to TRBJ2-5; 7 bases align to TRBD1. CDR1 is SEHNR and CDR2 is FQNEAQ in the germline V gene (reference sequence). Unmatched junction bases numbered 7, after V lost 5 bases and J lost 4 bases. The CDR3 runs to 14 residues. CDR3 in amino acids: CASSPASGGETQYF. The CDR3 DNA follows: TGTGCCAGCAGCCCAGCCTCAGGGGGAGAGACCCAGTACTTC.

The chain employs TRBV5-1 and TRBJ1-3, with 10 positions matching TRBD1. V dropped 3 bases and J dropped 7; count of bases not matched to a gene: 7. The CDR3 spans 15 residues. CDR1 is SGHRS, CDR2 YFSETQ, per germline. The chain's CDR3 is CASSYSGTGDNTIYF. CDR3 DNA sequence: TGCGCCAGCAGCTACTCCGGGACAGGGGACAACACCATATATTTT. Using reference TRBV5-1 and TRBJ1-3 for the parts outside the CDR3, the full variable domain is KAGVTQTPRYLIKTRGQQVTLSCSPISGHRSVSWYQQTPGQGLQFLFEYFSETQRNKGNFPGRFSGRQFSNSRSEMNVSTLELGDSALYLCASSYSGTGDNTIYFGEGSWLTVV.

The V call is TRBV9, the J call TRBJ2-5; maybe TRBD1 (6 bases). The CDR3 has 13 residues. V lost 0 bases to trimming and J lost 4 bases, with 7 bases between them. The germline V gene encodes CDR1 SGDLS and CDR2 YYNGEE. This CDR3 is CASSVGGGETQYF. CDR3 DNA sequence: TGTGCCAGCAGCGTAGGAGGGGGAGAGACCCAGTACTTC.

The chain uses TRBV6-5 and TRBJ1-1; TRBD1 might be the D (5 bases). Germline V CDR1 and CDR2: MNHEY, SVGAGI. The V and J ends lost 6 bases and 1 base respectively, with 12 bases between them. This CDR3 region has 14 residues. In nucleotides, the CDR3 is TGTGCCAGCAGGGACATTAGTTCGAACACTGAAGCTTTCTTT. It codes for CASRDISSNTEAFF.

This chain connects TRBV7-8 to TRBJ2-1; 8 nucleotides agree with TRBD1. The CDR3 has 17 residues. Trimming at V came to 5 bases and at J to 0 bases, leaving 9 bases not matched to a gene. Germline V CDR1 and CDR2: SGHVS, FQNEAQ. CDR3 nucleotides: TGTGCCAGCAGCCGCCTCGGACAGGGAAGCTCCTACAATGAGCAGTTCTTC. Translated, it gives CASSRLGQGSSYNEQFF. Using reference TRBV7-8 and TRBJ2-1 for the parts outside the CDR3, the full variable domain is GAGVSQSPRYKVAKRGQDVALRCDPISGHVSLFWYQQALGQGPEFLTYFQNEAQLDKSGLPSDRFFAERPEGSVSTLKIQRTQQEDSAVYLCASSRLGQGSSYNEQFFGPGTRLTVL.

This rearrangement joins TRBV7-9 to TRBJ1-1, with TRBD1 matching 11 bases. V was clipped by 10 bases and J by 6 bases; unmatched bases: 7. Germline CDR1 SEHNR, CDR2 FQNEAQ (reference sequence). The CDR3 sequence is 13 residues long. This chain's CDR3 is CANGGQGDSEAFF. The CDR3 region has the DNA TGTGCCAATGGGGGACAGGGGGATTCTGAAGCTTTCTTT.

The J gene is TRBJ1-2, the V gene TRBV28; TRBD1 is a possible D gene (5 bases). Between the trimmed V and J ends, which lost 6 bases and 5 bases, there was a span of 10 bases. The CDR3 contains 12 residues. The germline CDR1 and CDR2 sequences are MDHEN and SYDVKM. The CDR3 spells CASRQALYGYTF. The CDR3 DNA reads as TGTGCCAGCAGACAGGCACTTTATGGCTACACCTTC.

The chain is built from TRBV19 and TRBJ1-5; tentative D call: TRBD1 (5 bases). The CDR3 has 12 residues. Germline V gene data show CDR1 as LNHDA and CDR2 as SQIVND (reference sequence). V lost 3 bases, J lost 6 bases, and 6 bases lay in between. The CDR3 region has the DNA TGTGCCAGTAGTATGGGGCTTCAGCCCCAGCATTTT. Amino acids: CASSMGLQPQHF.

V and J are TRBV19 and TRBJ2-3; no definite D call. V lost 6 bases and J lost 2, with 3 bases in between. Germline loops: CDR1 LNHDA, CDR2 SQIVND (reference sequence). This CDR3 has 11 amino acids. The CDR3 region has the DNA TGTGCCAGTAGCCACACAGATACGCAGTATTTT. Translating it yields CASSHTDTQYF. Variable domain in full (rest from reference TRBV19 and TRBJ2-3): DGGITQSPKYLFRKEGQNVTLSCEQNLNHDAMYWYRQDPGQGLRLIYYSQIVNDFQKGDIAEGYSVSREKKESFPLTVTSAQKNPTAFYLCASSHTDTQYFGPGTRLTVL.

This clone was observed a handful of times. The chain combines TRBV19 with TRBJ2-5, with 9 bases matching TRBD2. Germline-derived CDR1 and CDR2 are LNHDA and SQIVND (reference sequence). V shed 6 bases, J shed 3 bases, and the junction held 8 bases outside the gene matches. The CDR3 is made up of 15 amino acids. The CDR3 coding sequence is TGTGCCAGTAGCCGCGCGGGGGGGCGAGAAGAGACCCAGTACTTC. Residues: CASSRAGGREETQYF.

V gene TRBV3-1 (or the pseudogene TRBV3-2) combines with J gene TRBJ1-2; D might be TRBD1 (5 bases). Trimming cost V 0 bases and J 5 bases, with 13 bases left between them. Germline assignment: CDR1 LGHDT and CDR2 YNNKEL (reference sequence). The CDR3 sequence is 15 residues long. Here the CDR3 DNA reads TGTGCCAGCAGCCAAGAGGCAGGGCCGATTTATGGCTACACCTTC. Protein: CASSQEAGPIYGYTF.

This chain connects TRBV5-6 to TRBJ2-1, with a weak D call TRBD1 (6 bases). V was cut by 3 bases and J by 3 bases, with 16 bases left in between. The length of the CDR3 is 16 residues. CDR1 and CDR2 (germline): SGHDT, YYEEEE. The CDR3 reads CASSSTYRALYNEQFF. CDR3 nucleotide sequence: TGTGCCAGCAGCTCAACCTACAGGGCCCTCTACAATGAGCAGTTCTTC.

The rearrangement uses TRBV19 and TRBJ1-5, with unresolved D. CDR3 length equals 17 residues. Trimming removed 0 bases from V and 3 bases from J, with 15 bases in between. Germline CDR1 and CDR2: LNHDA and SQIVND (reference sequence). The CDR3: CASSIDRGVRANQPQHF. CDR3 DNA: TGTGCCAGTAGTATAGATCGGGGTGTGAGGGCCAATCAGCCCCAGCATTTT.

The chain links TRBV11-3 to TRBJ2-3; a weak D match, TRBD2 (6 bases). Germline CDR1 and CDR2: SGHNT and YENEEA. The CDR3 runs to 15 residues. V lost 0 bases and J lost 1, with 8 bases in between. The CDR3 is CASSLDSGGTDTQYF. The DNA of the CDR3 is TGTGCCAGCAGCTTAGATAGCGGAGGCACAGATACGCAGTATTTT.

This chain links TRBV27 with TRBJ2-7; 12 positions agree with TRBD1. Germline CDR1 MNHEY, CDR2 SMNVEV (reference sequence). The CDR3 has 19 amino acids. Losses at the gene ends were 8 bases for V and 6 bases for J; bases not matched to a gene: 23. The DNA for the CDR3 is TGTGCCAGCGATTATGCCGGAAGAGGTATGGGACAGGGGGCAGTCGAGCAGTACGTC. This gives the protein CASDYAGRGMGQGAVEQYV.

V and J are TRBV5-1 and TRBJ1-2; 8 bases fit TRBD1. The V and J ends lost 0 bases and 8 bases, in that order; junction bases with no gene match: 15. Germline lookup yields CDR1 SGHRS and CDR2 YFSETQ. This CDR3 contains 17 residues. The CDR3 bases are TGCGCCAGCAGCTTGGCCGGGTTAGGACAGGGTCCCAGCGGCTACACCTTC. Amino acids: CASSLAGLGQGPSGYTF.